What follows are 3 T cell receptor beta chains derived from one specimen sequenced in a study of post-analysis software for immune sequencing data. Study-level results: TRBV5-6, TRBV5-1 and TRBV20-1 belonged to a set of roughly 5 TRBV segments that were more frequent in patients than controls.

Unique molecular identifiers had been added to the TCR beta cDNA libraries. TCRdb re-called the PCR reads with MiXCR, one entry per CDR3 protein. The sample yields hundreds of thousands of distinct CDR3 sequences, approximately 59% seen once. No antigens are known for them. The specimen sequenced was blood. Every receptor here comes from a girl aged 2 to 9 with multiple sclerosis.

The rearrangement joins TRBV12-3 or TRBV12-4 to TRBJ1-5; the D gene is possibly TRBD1 (6 bases). This CDR3 spans 14 amino acids. Trimming took off 2 bases at V and 7 bases at J, with 12 bases between the two ends. The CDR3: CASSLSRDNQPQHF. The CDR3 DNA is TGTGCCAGCAGTTTATCCCGGGACAACCAGCCCCAGCATTTT.

This chain joins TRBV29-1 and TRBJ2-1, with 10 positions matching TRBD2. The V gene end was trimmed by 0 bases and the J gene end by 3 bases; junction bases not matched to a gene: 5. Per the germline V gene, CDR1 is SQVTM and CDR2 is ANQGSEA. The CDR3 runs 16 residues. The CDR3 DNA is TGCAGCGTTGAAGAGGGTGCTAGCGGGGGCTACAATGAGCAGTTCTTC. Its protein is CSVEEGASGGYNEQFF.

The V and J genes are TRBV7-9 and TRBJ2-7; 10 nucleotides match TRBD2. The J call may be faulty, since TRBJ2-5 better matches the DNA end. CDR3 length: 15 amino acids. Germline V CDR1 and CDR2: SEHNR, FQNEAQ (reference sequence). CDR3: CASRPLAGSSATQYF. The CDR3 nucleotides read TGTGCCAGCAGGCCACTAGCGGGGTCCTCGGCGACCCAGTACTTC.